This passage covers 26 T cell receptor beta chains from one sample sequenced in a study of T-cell memory formation after mild COVID-19. TCRdb re-derived calls from the 5' RACE reads in MiXCR, one entry per CDR3 protein. The data hold tens of thousands of distinct CDR3 sequences, with 6% to 6.5% observed a single time. Specimen: PBMCs or a T cell subset sorted from them (not recorded which). These TCRs come from an adult who had mild COVID-19 (a few samples of this study predate the infection). Cell type and time point are not known.

This clonotype was counted a few times. The chain carries TRBV24-1 and TRBJ2-5; D assignment may be TRBD1 or TRBD2 (5 bases each). CDR1 is KGHDR and CDR2 is SFDVKD in the germline V gene. CDR3 size: 15 residues. Between the trimmed V and J ends, which lost 1 base and 5 bases, there was a span of 13 bases. The CDR3 nucleotides read TGTGCCACCAGTGATTTCCGATGGGGGTTGGAGACCCAGTACTTC. Residues: CATSDFRWGLETQYF.

In its sample, this clonotype was seen many times. The chain links TRBV6-5 to TRBJ1-1, with no clear D. This CDR3 is built from 13 residues. From germline, CDR1 is MNHEY and CDR2 SVGAGI. The V end lost 0 bases, the J end lost 8 bases, and 10 bases lay between the germline ends. DNA for the CDR3: TGTGCCAGCAGTTACTCTGGAGGCCTGGAAGCTTTCTTT. It encodes CASSYSGGLEAFF.

This clonotype was observed at least ten times. This chain links TRBV27 with TRBJ1-5; D is uncertain. CDR3 size: 13 residues. The V gene lost 4 bases and the J gene lost 6 bases, with 10 bases spanning the gap. CDR1 is MNHEY and CDR2 is SMNVEV in the germline V gene (reference sequence). The CDR3 DNA sequence: TGTGCCAGCAGTTCCAGCAGTACTCAGCCCCAGCATTTT. Protein: CASSSSSTQPQHF.

This clonotype was detected ten times or more. The chain has TRBV5-5 and TRBJ1-2; 7 bases fit TRBD1. J was trimmed by 6 bases and V by 5 bases; bases with no gene match: 19. Per the germline V gene, CDR1 is SGHKS and CDR2 is YYEKEE (reference sequence). The CDR3 has 17 amino acids. The CDR3 sequence: CASSLRGTETIVDGYTF. The CDR3 DNA follows: TGTGCCAGCAGTCTACGGGGGACAGAAACTATCGTAGATGGCTACACCTTC.

This clonotype was counted a few times. This chain connects TRBV19 to TRBJ1-5, with 7 nucleotides matching TRBD1. This CDR3 has 16 residues. Looked up from germline, CDR1 is LNHDA and CDR2 is SQIVND (reference sequence). The trim removed 9 bases at V and 0 bases at J, leaving 11 bases unmatched. For the CDR3, the DNA is TGTGCCAGCACCGGGACAGCAATTCGTAGCAATCAGCCCCAGCATTTT. Its translation is CASTGTAIRSNQPQHF.

This clonotype has more than one count but fewer than ten. The V call is TRBV18, the J call TRBJ2-5; D uncertain. Per the germline V gene, CDR1 is KGHSH and CDR2 is LQKENI. CDR3 length: 15 residues. The germline V and J ends were trimmed by 4 bases and 4 bases, with 16 bases remaining between them. Written as DNA, the CDR3 is TGTGCCAGCTCACTGAGCACACCGGTGGGAGAGACCCAGTACTTC. Translating it yields CASSLSTPVGETQYF.

J is TRBJ1-4 and V is TRBV12-3 or TRBV12-4; D may be TRBD1 (5 bases). Trimming cost V 4 bases and J 4 bases, with 10 bases left between them. The CDR3 length is 14 residues. The DNA of the CDR3 is TGTGCCAGCAGTTCCCGGGGGAGTAATGAAAAACTGTTTTTT. Translation gives CASSSRGSNEKLFF.

There are a few counts of this clonotype. This chain links TRBV11-2 with TRBJ2-6, with D perhaps assigned TRBD1 or TRBD2 (5 bases each). This CDR3 has 17 residues. Germline CDR1 is SGHAT and CDR2 is FQNNGV. Trimming removed 1 base from V and 0 bases from J, with 10 bases in between. CDR3: CASSLGRDGSGANVLTF. In DNA form, the CDR3 reads TGTGCCAGCAGCTTAGGCCGGGACGGCTCTGGGGCCAACGTCCTGACTTTC.

Regarding this clonotype: At one boundary the junction diverges from the germline segment, which might be a read error. The V and J genes are TRBV7-7 and TRBJ2-3; D may be TRBD1 or TRBD2 (5 bases each). The CDR3 is 15 residues long. In germline, CDR1 is SSHAT, CDR2 FNYEAQ (reference sequence). The chain's CDR3 is CASSKGTDRTDTQYF. CDR3 sequence (DNA): TGTGCTAGCAGCAAAGGGACGGACCGCACAGATACGCAGTATTTT. Combining the CDR3 with reference TRBV7-7 and TRBJ2-3 gives the whole variable domain GAGVSQSPRYKVTKRGQDVTLRCDPISSHATLYWYQQALGQGPEFLTYFNYEAQPDKSGLPSDRFSAERPEGSISTLTIQRTEQRDSAMYRCASSKGTDRTDTQYFGPGTRLTVL.

This chain uses TRBV5-1 with TRBJ2-1; 12 nucleotides match TRBD2. Germline V gene sequence: CDR1 SGHRS, CDR2 YFSETQ. J was trimmed by 5 bases and V by 4 bases; bases with no gene match: 4. This CDR3 contains 15 residues. The CDR3 DNA reads TGCGCCAGCAGCCCGACTAGCGGGGGACACAATGAGCAGTTCTTC. Amino acids: CASSPTSGGHNEQFF.

Comment on this clonotype: Possible read error: a much larger clone is one base away. The rearrangement joins TRBV6-5 to TRBJ2-4; tentatively, D is TRBD1 (5 bases). The ends were cut back, 8 bases at V and 5 bases at J, with 13 bases in the middle. Looked up from germline, CDR1 is MNHEY and CDR2 is SVGAGI. CDR3 length: 13 residues. For the CDR3, the DNA is TGTGCCAGCGAGGCCCTCAGGGAAAACATTCAGTACTTC. Encoded protein: CASEALRENIQYF.

This clonotype was seen repeatedly, ten times or more. This chain uses TRBV7-9 with TRBJ1-5; D ambiguous. This CDR3 has 12 residues. Germline CDR1 reads SEHNR; CDR2 reads FQNEAQ (reference sequence). V shed 1 base and J shed 5 bases, with 3 bases lying between them. The CDR3: CASSLGDQPQHF. In DNA form, the CDR3 reads TGTGCCAGCAGCTTAGGAGATCAGCCCCAGCATTTT. Based on the CDR3 plus reference TRBV7-9 and TRBJ1-5, the full variable domain is DTGVSQNPRHKITKRGQNVTFRCDPISEHNRLYWYRQTLGQGPEFLTYFQNEAQLEKSRLLSDRFSAERPKGSFSTLEIQRTEQGDSAMYLCASSLGDQPQHFGDGTRLSIL.

The J gene is TRBJ1-5, the V gene TRBV5-6; D perhaps matches TRBD1 (5 bases). Trimming left V 8 bases short and J 6 bases short, with 15 bases between. Looked up from germline, CDR1 is SGHDT and CDR2 is YYEEEE. The length of the CDR3 is 13 residues. CDR3 bases: TGTGCCAGTCAGGCGGGGCGTTTTCAGCCCCAGCATTTT. Translation: CASQAGRFQPQHF.

This clonotype was detected many times. The V call is TRBV12-3 or TRBV12-4, the J call TRBJ2-7; possible D gene TRBD2, 5 bases. With 3 bases removed from V and 4 bases from J, the gap between germline ends came to 13 bases. The CDR3 is made up of 14 amino acids. CDR3 nucleotide sequence: TGTGCCAGCAGTTTGCACCGGGGTGGATACGAGCAGTACTTC. Protein product: CASSLHRGGYEQYF.

This clonotype showed up many times. This sequence joins TRBV7-2 and TRBJ1-2; TRBD1 agrees at 7 bases. V was pared by 1 base and J by 8 bases, with 13 bases of the junction left unmatched. CDR1 and CDR2 from the germline V gene are SGHTA and FQGNSA. The CDR3 spans 16 residues. This chain's CDR3 is CASSLGYSEQGEGYTF. For the CDR3, the DNA is TGTGCCAGCAGCTTAGGGTACTCAGAGCAGGGGGAAGGCTACACCTTC.

The chain has TRBV6-6 and TRBJ2-4, with a possible D match to TRBD2 (5 bases). The CDR3 runs 16 residues. Trimming took off 3 bases at V and 11 bases at J, with 23 bases between the two ends. Germline CDR1 reads MNHNY; CDR2 reads SVGAGI (reference sequence). This CDR3 reads CASSYSIAGLYPFQYF. The CDR3, as DNA: TGTGCCAGCAGTTATTCTATCGCGGGTCTGTACCCGTTTCAGTACTTC.

This clonotype was observed at least ten times. V and J are TRBV7-9 and TRBJ2-7; 9 nucleotides match TRBD2. The CDR3 length is 16 residues. V lost 5 bases to trimming and J lost 4 bases; unmatched junction nucleotides: 12. CDR1 SEHNR and CDR2 FQNEAQ come from the germline V gene (reference sequence). The CDR3 loop is CASSLLAGDLPYEQYF. The CDR3 DNA reads TGTGCCAGCAGCCTTTTAGCGGGGGACCTTCCGTACGAGCAGTACTTC.

There are a few counts of this clonotype. V and J are TRBV20-1 and TRBJ1-1, with 10 bases matching TRBD1. The CDR3 sequence is 15 residues long. The germline V gene has CDR1 DFQATT and CDR2 SNEGSKA (reference sequence). With V trimmed by 8 bases and J by 4 bases, 13 bases remained unmatched. In DNA form, the CDR3 reads TGCAGTCCCAGACAGGGGGCGAAATTCGGCACTGAAGCTTTCTTT. Translated, it gives CSPRQGAKFGTEAFF.

This clonotype was detected ten times or more. This chain uses TRBV18 with TRBJ2-1, with TRBD2 as a possible D gene (6 bases). V lost 3 bases to trimming and J lost 7 bases, with 22 bases between them. There are 17 residues in the CDR3. In germline, CDR1 is KGHSH, CDR2 LQKENI. CDR3 amino acids: CASSPGRGGGLGNEQFF. DNA of the CDR3: TGTGCCAGCTCACCCGGTCGGGGAGGCGGTCTAGGGAATGAGCAGTTCTTC.

The chain joins TRBV29-1 to TRBJ2-4; D is perhaps TRBD1 (6 bases). CDR1 and CDR2 from the germline V gene are SQVTM and ANQGSEA. CDR3 length: 12 residues. The V end lost 4 bases, the J end lost 8 bases, and 12 bases lay between the germline ends. The CDR3 coding sequence is TGCAGCGTTGTTCTGGGGGCAGACATTCAGTACTTC. It codes for CSVVLGADIQYF.

This clonotype has more than one count but fewer than ten. The rearrangement joins TRBV7-9 to TRBJ2-5; TRBD2 agrees at 9 bases. The germline CDR1 and CDR2 sequences are SEHNR and FQNEAQ (reference sequence). CDR3 length: 15 residues. With 1 base clipped from V and 0 bases from J, the junction kept 0 bases outside the gene matches. This chain's CDR3 is CASSLGTSDQETQYF. CDR3 nucleotide sequence: TGTGCCAGCAGCTTAGGGACTAGCGACCAAGAGACCCAGTACTTC.

This clonotype has at least ten counts. The rearrangement links TRBV20-1 to TRBJ2-5; TRBD2 aligns across 11 bases. The CDR3 consists of 19 residues. Germline-derived CDR1 and CDR2 are DFQATT and SNEGSKA (reference sequence). V lost 0 bases to trimming and J lost 1 base; unmatched junction nucleotides: 13. The CDR3 is CSARDWDSGRASAQETQYF. In DNA form, the CDR3 reads TGCAGTGCTAGAGATTGGGATAGCGGGAGGGCCTCCGCCCAAGAGACCCAGTACTTC.

This clonotype was picked up many times. The CDR3 sequence: CASSPGQGRTYEQYF. The CDR3 coding sequence is TGTGCCAGCAGCCCGGGACAGGGTCGAACCTACGAGCAGTACTTC. V usage is TRBV5-4 and J usage is TRBJ2-7, with TRBD1 identical over 9 bases. After removal of 4 bases from V and 2 bases from J, the junction contained 7 bases not matched to a gene. Germline CDR1 and CDR2: SGHNT and YYREEE (reference sequence). The CDR3 consists of 15 residues.

This clonotype was picked up many times. The rearrangement uses TRBV5-1 and TRBJ2-2; a weak D match, TRBD2 (6 bases). CDR3 length: 14 amino acids. Germline assignment: CDR1 SGHRS and CDR2 YFSETQ. V lost 4 bases and J 6 bases, leaving 13 bases between the germline ends. The CDR3 DNA reads TGCGCCAGCAGCGCCAGAGGGACTGCCGGGGAGCTGTTTTTT. Residues: CASSARGTAGELFF.

The sample holds many counts of this clonotype. The chain is built from TRBV12-3 or TRBV12-4 and TRBJ2-3; possibly TRBD2 for D (5 bases). The CDR3 has 16 residues. V lost 5 bases, J lost 0 bases, and 15 bases lay in between. The CDR3: CASSPQLGTSTDTQYF. The CDR3 bases are TGTGCCAGCAGTCCACAACTAGGAACTAGCACAGATACGCAGTATTTT.

This clonotype showed up just a few times. The chain carries TRBV12-3 or TRBV12-4 and TRBJ1-1; D is unresolved. The CDR3 is 13 amino acids. V lost 8 bases and J lost 4, with 14 bases in between. The CDR3 sequence is CASAEESSTEAFF. CDR3 DNA: TGTGCCAGCGCGGAGGAAAGTAGCACTGAAGCTTTCTTT.